This T cell receptor beta chain is from a study of CD8 T cells in ankylosing spondylitis (dated by TCRdb to the late 2010s). Regarding the research as a whole: To find TCR variants linked to disease, the study profiled T cell receptor beta repertoires in ankylosing spondylitis patients and healthy donors. The full study cohort was made up of about 24 ankylosing spondylitis patients and around 100 healthy donors. Peripheral blood was sampled, and synovial fluid was also collected from ankylosing spondylitis patients. Broader findings and caveats from the paper: The disease-linked clones were reported to be significantly enriched in matched synovial fluid samples from ankylosing spondylitis patients. In peripheral blood, the disease-linked clones were found at relatively low frequencies and had a CD8+ phenotype. A TCR beta motif of eight highly homologous amino acid variants appeared characteristic of blood from ankylosing spondylitis patients. Some of the motif variants had been reported before in the synovial fluid and blood of reactive arthritis patients, a finding that suggests common disease-initiation mechanisms.

From a lookup of the germline V gene, CDR1 and CDR2 are SGHRS and YFSETQ. Inclusive of the bounding cysteine and phenylalanine, the CDR3 is 14 residues long. Only CDR3 DNA remains: 42 bases, in frame from the first base. Trimming removed 5 bases from V and 5 bases from J, leaving 16 bases between the germline ends. Sequencing used an Illumina HiSeq 2500. TCR beta libraries were prepared by quantitative 5'-RACE with molecular barcodes. Under the source paper's analysis protocol: A new computational method, built on a probabilistic model of VDJ rearrangement, was used to identify disease-linked TCR variants. TCRdb reran the public reads through fastp at Q25 and MiXCR, keeping productive beta chains. Rows with a matching CDR3 protein are joined into one entry that keeps the most common DNA and genes. Clone size and V and J calls follow TCRdb, not the original study. This sample lists about 750,000 distinct CDR3 sequences; roughly 19% were detected once. The top ten constitute roughly a fifth of the sample.

The table lists this clonotype with many counts. There is no known antigen for this receptor. There are no base qualities to consult, and no much larger clone falls within one base. Sequenced material: blood, either unsorted or a sorted T cell fraction (not recorded which). This sequence was found in a male donor with ankylosing spondylitis. This chain joins TRBV5-1 to TRBJ1-2; the best D guess is TRBD1, with 6 bases matching. The CDR3 loop reads CASSWSPGDYGYTF. The DNA is TGCGCCAGCAGTTGGAGTCCAGGGGATTATGGCTACACCTTC.